These 25 T cell receptor beta chains were sequenced from one sample in a study of graft-versus-host responses after intestinal transplantation (dated by TCRdb to the early 2020s). Libraries were prepared through the immunoSEQ multiplex PCR assay. The table was pulled from immuneACCESS by TCRdb, which kept in-frame rearrangements only. Such tables lose some clones; where checked, under half of the loss comes from unresolved V genes, and the rest has no known cause. In all, the sample holds 90,000 to 100,000 clones, and more than 75% of those were seen once. In total, the top ten clones hold over 1.3% of the sample. The material was PBMCs, obtained 255 days after intestinal transplant. These receptors were taken from a human patient who received an intestinal transplant, so some T cells may come from the graft donor.

J is TRBJ2-7 and V is TRBV4-1; weak D call: TRBD1 (5 bases). The CDR3 contains 14 residues. Germline CDR1 is MGHRA and CDR2 is YSYEKL. Trimming pared 1 base from V and 2 bases from J, leaving 9 bases between. The CDR3 is CASSQAQGPYEQYF. The CDR3 coding sequence is TGCGCCAGCAGCCAAGCGCAGGGCCCCTACGAGCAGTACTTC.

This sequence joins TRBV7-2 and TRBJ2-1; D is possibly TRBD1 or TRBD2 (6 bases each). Trimming took 1 base from V and 7 from J, leaving 17 bases between them. Germline V lookup: CDR1 SGHTA, CDR2 FQGNSA. The CDR3 runs 16 residues. CDR3 sequence (DNA): TGTGCCAGCAGCTTAGGGGGGACAACCCGGGGGAATGAGCAGTTCTTC. This encodes CASSLGGTTRGNEQFF. The full variable domain, completed using reference TRBV7-2 and TRBJ2-1, is GAGVSQSPSNKVTEKGKDVELRCDPISGHTALYWYRQSLGQGLEFLIYFQGNSAPDKSGLPSDRFSAERTGGSVSTLTIQRTQQEDSAVYLCASSLGGTTRGNEQFFGPGTRLTVL.

This chain connects TRBV13 to TRBJ1-2; D is undetermined. CDR1 is PRHDT, CDR2 FYEKMQ, per germline (reference sequence). The CDR3 spans 16 residues. The V and J ends lost 4 bases and 8 bases respectively, with 23 bases between them. DNA for the CDR3: TGTGCCAGCAGCTCACTACCCCTCCGGGCGCAGAAAGGCTACACCTTC. Translation gives CASSSLPLRAQKGYTF.

The chain combines TRBV7-9 with TRBJ2-7; D is ambiguous. The CDR3 has 14 residues. Trimming shortened V by 4 bases and J by 1 base, and 11 bases separated the two germline ends. CDR1 is SEHNR and CDR2 is FQNEAQ in the germline V gene (reference sequence). The CDR3 coding sequence is TGTGCCAGCAGCTCCCTCGATATTTCCTACGAGCAGTACTTC. Amino acids: CASSSLDISYEQYF.

This chain links TRBV10-2 with TRBJ1-1; tentative D call: TRBD1 (5 bases). Trimming pared 2 bases from V and 4 bases from J, leaving 8 bases between. The CDR3 totals 13 residues. Germline lookup yields CDR1 WSHSY and CDR2 SAAADI. The DNA of the CDR3 is TGCGCCAGCAGTGAGATGGGGGTCACTGAAGCTTTCTTT. Translating gives CASSEMGVTEAFF.

J is TRBJ2-1 and V is TRBV9; TRBD2 agrees at 11 bases. The CDR3 is 15 amino acids. Germline CDR1 SGDLS, CDR2 YYNGEE. J was trimmed by 6 bases and V by 0 bases; bases with no gene match: 2. In DNA form, the CDR3 reads TGTGCCAGCAGCGTAGACGGGACTAGCGGCAATGAGCAGTTCTTC. It specifies CASSVDGTSGNEQFF.

The chain couples TRBV20-1 to TRBJ2-7; D gene uncertain. V was trimmed by 1 base and J by 4 bases, leaving 5 bases between them. The CDR3 sequence is 11 residues long. Germline V lookup: CDR1 DFQATT, CDR2 SNEGSKA (reference sequence). The CDR3 sequence: CSARGGYEQYV. The CDR3 DNA follows: TGCAGTGCTAGAGGCGGATACGAGCAGTACGTC.

This rearrangement joins TRBV6-1 to TRBJ2-7; possibly TRBD1 for D (6 bases). V lost 4 bases, J lost 7 bases, and 26 bases lay in between. Germline V gene data show CDR1 as MNHNS and CDR2 as SASEGT. This CDR3 is 17 amino acids long. This CDR3 is CASSAHRNSGTPGEQYF. CDR3 in DNA: TGTGCCAGCAGTGCGCACCGCAACTCCGGGACACCGGGAGAGCAGTACTTC.

The sample holds one count of this clone. CDR3: CASSYRDRNYNEQFF. As DNA, the CDR3 is TGTGCCAGCAGCTACCGGGACAGAAATTACAATGAGCAGTTCTTC. The V and J genes are TRBV7-2 and TRBJ2-1; 7 nucleotides agree with TRBD1. The trim removed 4 bases at V and 4 bases at J, leaving 7 bases unmatched. CDR3 length: 15 amino acids. CDR1 and CDR2 (germline): SGHTA, FQGNSA.

This chain uses TRBV6-6 with TRBJ1-1, with D maybe TRBD1 (5 bases). Trimming cost V 6 bases and J 1 base, with 9 bases left between them. The CDR3 sequence is 13 residues long. Looked up from germline, CDR1 is MNHNY and CDR2 is SVGAGI (reference sequence). CDR3 loop: CASRRGRNTEAFF. The CDR3 region has the DNA TGTGCCAGCAGGCGGGGGAGGAACACTGAAGCTTTCTTT.

V is TRBV9 and J is TRBJ1-1, with a weak D call TRBD1 (6 bases). The ends were cut back, 0 bases at V and 7 bases at J, with 16 bases in the middle. The CDR3 contains 15 residues. Germline CDR1 SGDLS, CDR2 YYNGEE. CDR3 nucleotide sequence: TGTGCCAGCAGCGTAGCTTCAGGGGATGGAGATGAAGCTTTCTTT. This translates into CASSVASGDGDEAFF.

The rearrangement joins TRBV28 to TRBJ2-4; D unresolved. V lost 6 bases, J lost 2 bases, and 11 bases lay in between. This CDR3 is built from 14 residues. Germline V CDR1 and CDR2: MDHEN, SYDVKM. CDR3 sequence reads: CASRGSGSKNIQYF. In DNA form, the CDR3 reads TGTGCCAGCAGGGGTAGTGGGTCCAAAAACATTCAGTACTTC.

The chain couples TRBV5-1 to TRBJ2-7, with 7 positions matching TRBD2. CDR1 SGHRS and CDR2 YFSETQ come from the germline V gene. The V segment lost 0 bases and the J segment 3 bases; nucleotides outside the gene matches: 12. CDR3 length: 17 amino acids. This chain's CDR3 is CASSLEWGGSPDYEQYF. In nucleotides, the CDR3 is TGCGCCAGCAGCTTGGAATGGGGCGGGAGCCCTGACTACGAGCAGTACTTC.

This rearrangement joins TRBV7-8 to TRBJ2-7; D is unresolved. Germline V lookup: CDR1 SGHVS, CDR2 FQNEAQ. V was pared by 1 base and J by 4 bases, with 11 bases between. The CDR3 totals 14 residues. The CDR3 sequence is CASSLGSDGYEQYV. CDR3 bases: TGTGCCAGCAGCTTAGGATCTGATGGATACGAGCAGTACGTC.

The rearrangement uses TRBV28 and TRBJ1-2; a weak D match, TRBD1 (5 bases). V lost 5 bases and J 3 bases, leaving 19 bases between the germline ends. The CDR3 is 16 residues long. Germline assignment: CDR1 MDHEN and CDR2 SYDVKM. CDR3 coding DNA: TGTGCCAGCAGTACGGGATGGCAGGTGGGACACTATGGCTACACCTTC. This translates into CASSTGWQVGHYGYTF.

CDR3 loop: CAWNARGNYGYTF. CDR3 nucleotide sequence: TGTGCCTGGAACGCACGGGGCAACTATGGCTACACCTTC. This chain uses TRBV30 with TRBJ1-2; D possibly corresponds to TRBD1 (5 bases). CDR1 and CDR2 (germline): GTSNPN, SVGIG (reference sequence). V shed 4 bases and J shed 2 bases, with 11 bases lying between them. CDR3 length equals 13 residues.

The chain links TRBV2 to TRBJ2-2, with 10 bases aligning to TRBD1. The germline V gene encodes CDR1 SNHLY and CDR2 FYNNEI. J lost 1 base, V lost 6 bases, and 5 bases had no gene match. This CDR3 has 16 residues. The CDR3 spells CASRAGTGENTGELFF. The DNA for the CDR3 is TGTGCCAGCAGAGCCGGGACAGGGGAGAACACCGGGGAGCTGTTTTTT. The whole variable domain, filled in from reference TRBV2 and TRBJ2-2, reads EPEVTQTPSHQVTQMGQEVILRCVPISNHLYFYWYRQILGQKVEFLVSFYNNEISEKSEIFDDQFSVERPDGSNFTLKIRSTKLEDSAMYFCASRAGTGENTGELFFGEGSRLTVL.

This chain joins TRBV6-6 and TRBJ2-3; 7 bases agree with TRBD2. The CDR3 runs 16 residues. The V gene's germline CDR1 is MNHNY and CDR2 SVGAGI (reference sequence). V lost 5 bases, J lost 3 bases, and 11 bases stayed unmatched. CDR3 in DNA: TGTGCCAGCAGTCCTGTGGGAGCGGGGAGGACAGATACGCAGTATTTT. This codes for CASSPVGAGRTDTQYF.

The V call is TRBV5-6, the J call TRBJ2-5; 12 positions agree with TRBD2. The J segment lost 2 bases and the V segment lost 3 bases, leaving 5 bases of the junction unmatched. The CDR3 runs 16 residues. Per the germline V gene, CDR1 is SGHDT and CDR2 is YYEEEE. CDR3 nucleotide sequence: TGTGCCAGCAGCTGGATACTAGCGGGGGGACAAGAGACCCAGTACTTC. Its translation is CASSWILAGGQETQYF.

This clone was seen just once. The chain employs TRBV7-3 and TRBJ2-7, with 7 bases that match TRBD2. The CDR3 contains 15 residues. Trimming at V came to 1 base and at J to 3 bases, leaving 6 bases not matched to a gene. Germline CDR1 is SGHTA and CDR2 is FQGTGA. The CDR3 nucleotides read TGTGCCAGCAGCTTAAACCAGCGGGGATACTACGAGCAGTACTTC. Translating gives CASSLNQRGYYEQYF.

The chain has TRBV21-1 and TRBJ2-3; TRBD2 was called by the table and not checked on the DNA. TRBV21-1 is recorded as a pseudogene. This CDR3 region has 13 residues. CDR3 sequence: CASSKGEEDTQYF. The CDR3 DNA reads as TGTGCCAGCAGCAAAGGAGAGGAGGATACGCAGTATTTT.

The chain is built from TRBV20-1 and TRBJ2-3; unclear D gene. V was trimmed by 5 bases and J by 5 bases, leaving 8 bases between them. In germline, CDR1 is DFQATT, CDR2 SNEGSKA (reference sequence). The CDR3 extends over 11 amino acids. CDR3 sequence (DNA): TGCAGTGCTTGGAATGGAGATACGCAGTATTTT. Translating gives CSAWNGDTQYF.

The rearrangement uses TRBV2 and TRBJ2-2; D is possibly TRBD1 (5 bases). Germline lookup yields CDR1 SNHLY and CDR2 FYNNEI. The length of the CDR3 is 16 residues. Trimming cost V 5 bases and J 0 bases, with 13 bases left between them. DNA for the CDR3: TGTGCCAGCAGTCTAGACAGTCTCGCGAACACCGGGGAGCTGTTTTTT. This sequence encodes CASSLDSLANTGELFF.

The chain is built from TRBV4-2 and TRBJ1-4; D perhaps matches TRBD1 (5 bases). V was trimmed by 3 bases and J by 0 bases, leaving 11 bases between them. CDR1 is LGHNA and CDR2 is YNFKEQ in the germline V gene. The CDR3 loop spans 16 amino acids. The CDR3 loop is CASSHGPTATNEKLFF. As DNA, the CDR3 is TGTGCCAGCAGCCACGGCCCGACAGCAACTAATGAAAAACTGTTTTTT.

The CDR3 sequence: CASTTGGLLEQYF. The CDR3 DNA sequence: TGTGCCAGCACGACAGGGGGCCTCCTCGAGCAGTACTTC. The chain joins TRBV6-1 to TRBJ2-7, with 10 positions matching TRBD1. Germline V gene sequence: CDR1 MNHNS, CDR2 SASEGT. J gave up 6 bases and V 7 bases, and 6 bases lay outside the gene matches. The CDR3 length is 13 residues.